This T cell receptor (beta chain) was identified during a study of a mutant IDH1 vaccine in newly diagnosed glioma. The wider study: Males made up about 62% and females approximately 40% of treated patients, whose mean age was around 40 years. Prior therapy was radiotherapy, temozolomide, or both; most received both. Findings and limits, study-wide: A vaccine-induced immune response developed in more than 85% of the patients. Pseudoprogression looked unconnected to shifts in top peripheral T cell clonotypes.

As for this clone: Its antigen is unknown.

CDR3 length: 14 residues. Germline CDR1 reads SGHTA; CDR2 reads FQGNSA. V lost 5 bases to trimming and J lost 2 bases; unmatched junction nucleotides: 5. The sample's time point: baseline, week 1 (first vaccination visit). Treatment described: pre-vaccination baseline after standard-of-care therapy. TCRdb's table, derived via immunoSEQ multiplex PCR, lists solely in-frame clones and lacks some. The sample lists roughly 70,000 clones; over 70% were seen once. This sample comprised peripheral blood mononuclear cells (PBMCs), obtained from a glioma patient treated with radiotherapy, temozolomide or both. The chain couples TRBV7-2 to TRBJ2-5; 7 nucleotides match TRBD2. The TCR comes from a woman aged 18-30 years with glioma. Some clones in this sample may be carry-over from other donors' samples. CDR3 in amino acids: CASSRTGLQETQYF. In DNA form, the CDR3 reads TGTGCCAGCAGCAGGACGGGACTACAAGAGACCCAGTACTTC. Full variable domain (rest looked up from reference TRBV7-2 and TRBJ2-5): GAGVSQSPSNKVTEKGKDVELRCDPISGHTALYWYRQSLGQGLEFLIYFQGNSAPDKSGLPSDRFSAERTGGSVSTLTIQRTQQEDSAVYLCASSRTGLQETQYFGPGTRLLVL.